This T cell receptor (beta chain) was identified in a study of blood T cell repertoires in COVID-19. This clone was counted once. Repertoires were generated with immunoSEQ multiplex PCR, while TCRdb's copy carries only in-frame clones and drops some. Of under 200,000 clones listed, approximately 83% were seen once; the top ten hold roughly 3%. The sequenced sample was peripheral blood. This TCR was recovered from a human donor with acute or convalescent COVID-19. The donor label of this sample is uncertain.

The CDR3 protein is CASSIRQGLNQPQHF. The CDR3 nucleotides read TGTGCCAGTAGTATTCGGCAGGGCTTAAATCAGCCCCAGCATTTT. This chain connects TRBV19 to TRBJ1-5; D possibly corresponds to TRBD1 (5 bases). Germline V CDR1 and CDR2: LNHDA, SQIVND (reference sequence). The CDR3 contains 15 residues. Deletions cut 3 bases from V and 4 bases from J, with 13 bases between.